This T cell receptor beta chain was identified in a study of blood T cell repertoires in COVID-19. For the study at large: PBMCs, B-cell-depleted T cells, or T cells provided the cDNA or gDNA that made up the material.

The germline V gene has CDR1 MNHEY and CDR2 SVGAGI. Losses at the gene ends were 6 bases for V and 2 bases for J; bases not matched to a gene: 4. The CDR3 covers 14 residues. Profiled with immunoSEQ multiplex PCR; TCRdb holds only in-frame clones, not every one. The sample yields 300,000 to 500,000 clones, around 90% seen once. Those enrolled, adults aged about 18 to 89 years, came from about two dozen US areas. This sequence originates from a woman aged 40 to 50 with acute COVID-19. The chain couples TRBV6-5 to TRBJ2-7; 10 positions match TRBD2. Sequenced input: PBMCs or T cells enriched from blood (not recorded which). CDR3 region: CASSPAGGTYEQYF. DNA of the CDR3: TGTGCCAGCAGCCCAGCGGGGGGGACCTACGAGCAGTACTTC.